The 10 T cell receptor beta chains below come from one sample, sequenced in a study of blood T cell repertoires in COVID-19. TCRdb's copy holds only in-frame clones and misses some; the assay was immunoSEQ multiplex PCR. The top ten hold under 6.5% of the sample, which has about 98,000 clones, approximately 86% seen once. The material sequenced was peripheral blood. These receptor sequences come from a woman between 45 and 65 years old with COVID-19, enrolled during active disease.

The chain carries TRBV30 and TRBJ1-2; 10 bases agree with TRBD1. V lost 1 base to trimming and J lost 4 bases; unmatched junction nucleotides: 6. This CDR3 has 15 amino acids. From germline, CDR1 is GTSNPN and CDR2 SVGIG (reference sequence). The CDR3 coding sequence is TGTGCCTGGAGTGCAGGGACAGGGGATAGCTATGGCTACACCTTC. Translation gives CAWSAGTGDSYGYTF.

The CDR3 spells CASSGDRAGGKNIQYF. The CDR3, as DNA: TGTGCCAGCAGTGGGGACAGGGCGGGGGGCAAAAACATTCAGTACTTC. This chain connects TRBV6-6 to TRBJ2-4, with D tentatively TRBD1 (9 bases). V lost 5 bases to trimming and J lost 3 bases, with 17 bases between them. The CDR3 is 16 amino acids. Germline loops: CDR1 MNHNY, CDR2 SVGAGI (reference sequence).

The chain combines TRBV18 with TRBJ1-1; 8 positions match TRBD1. This CDR3 comprises 14 residues. Germline lookup yields CDR1 KGHSH and CDR2 LQKENI. The J segment lost 4 bases and the V segment lost 3 bases, leaving 4 bases of the junction unmatched. CDR3 loop: CASSPTDRATEAFF. In nucleotides, the CDR3 is TGTGCCAGCTCACCCACGGACAGGGCCACTGAAGCTTTCTTT.

Only a few counts were recorded for this clone. V gene TRBV30 combines with J gene TRBJ1-3; 7 bases map to TRBD1. The V segment lost 4 bases and the J segment 3 bases; nucleotides outside the gene matches: 3. This CDR3 is 13 amino acids long. The germline gives CDR1 GTSNPN, CDR2 SVGIG (reference sequence). Written as DNA, the CDR3 is TGTGCCTGGACGACAGGGTATGGAAACACCATATATTTT. Amino acid sequence: CAWTTGYGNTIYF. The whole variable domain, filled in from reference TRBV30 and TRBJ1-3, reads SQTIHQWPATLVQPVGSPLSLECTVEGTSNPNLYWYRQAAGRGLQLLFYSVGIGQISSEVPQNLSASRPQDRQFILSSKKLLLSDSGFYLCAWTTGYGNTIYFGEGSWLTVV.

V usage is TRBV28 and J usage is TRBJ1-4; TRBD1 agrees at 9 bases. J lost 8 bases, V lost 11 bases, and 18 bases had no gene match. The CDR3 spans 16 residues. Germline V gene data show CDR1 as MDHEN and CDR2 as SYDVKM. The CDR3 nucleotides read TGTGCCGTAGTCCCCACCCTGGGACAGGGTCAAGAAAAACTGTTTTTT. Residues: CAVVPTLGQGQEKLFF. Combining the CDR3 with reference TRBV28 and TRBJ1-4 gives the whole variable domain DVKVTQSSRYLVKRTGEKVFLECVQDMDHENMFWYRQDPGLGLRLIYFSYDVKMKEKGDIPEGYSVSREKKERFSLILESASTNQTSMYLCAVVPTLGQGQEKLFFGSGTQLSVL.

The chain carries TRBV7-5 and TRBJ1-4; the D call TRBD1 from the table was never checked on the DNA. TRBV7-5 is marked as a pseudogene. This CDR3 has 13 residues. The chain's CDR3 is CVRSLEPGGKLFF. The CDR3 region has the DNA TGTGTCAGAAGCTTAGAACCAGGGGGAAAACTGTTTTTT.

The chain is built from TRBV7-9 and TRBJ1-4; D gene uncertain. The V gene lost 5 bases and the J gene lost 9 bases, with 4 bases spanning the gap. Germline assignment: CDR1 SEHNR and CDR2 FQNEAQ (reference sequence). There are 10 residues in the CDR3. The CDR3 DNA sequence: TGTGCCAGCAGCCAAAAAAAACTGTTTTTT. It translates to CASSQKKLFF.

The chain carries TRBV5-5 and TRBJ2-4, with D hard to call. This CDR3 is 17 amino acids long. Germline CDR1 reads SGHKS; CDR2 reads YYEKEE (reference sequence). The germline V and J ends were trimmed by 4 bases and 0 bases, with 17 bases remaining between them. CDR3 DNA sequence: TGTGCCAGCAGCACCGTATCCTCTAATCTAGCCAAAAACATTCAGTACTTC. Protein product: CASSTVSSNLAKNIQYF.

The V gene is TRBV13, the J gene TRBJ1-2; D might be TRBD1 (6 bases). This CDR3 spans 16 amino acids. CDR1 PRHDT and CDR2 FYEKMQ come from the germline V gene (reference sequence). V gave up 2 bases and J gave up 0 bases, with 13 bases separating them. CDR3 sequence: CASSLTRQATNYGYTF. The CDR3 DNA follows: TGTGCCAGCAGCTTAACTCGACAGGCAACTAACTATGGCTACACCTTC.

The chain links TRBV3-1 (or the pseudogene TRBV3-2) to TRBJ2-1, with 8 bases that match TRBD2. This CDR3 has 13 amino acids. V was pared by 2 bases and J by 14 bases, with 8 bases of the junction left unmatched. CDR1 is LGHDT and CDR2 is YNNKEL in the germline V gene (reference sequence). The CDR3 region is CASSQFSGAGEFF. The CDR3 DNA reads TGTGCCAGCAGCCAATTCTCCGGAGCGGGGGAGTTCTTC.